This TCR beta chain is from a study of beta chain features in type 1 diabetes (dated by TCRdb to the late 2010s). For the wider study: Mean age, gender distribution, total cell number and subset yield were not different between patients and healthy donors. Across all samples, about 110 million sorted cells were examined, and cell number per subset correlated strongly with RNA yield. Naive and central memory subsets were obtained from all 30 or so donors, but regulatory and stem cell-like memory subsets were isolated from only 8 patients and about 8 healthy donors. The study compared TCRB repertoires of sorted circulating CD4+ T cell subsets between recently diagnosed type 1 diabetes patients and matched healthy donors. General findings and caveats noted by the study authors: At VDJ recombination sites, type 1 diabetes patients had fewer insertions and more deleted nucleotides, which implies abnormalities in thymic rearrangement. Because cDNA was sequenced instead of genomic DNA, activated cells with high expression could be over-represented, although the groups did not differ in activation or CD3 levels. Type 1 diabetes patients showed a moderate but significant shortening of TCRB CDR3 length in all four CD4+ subsets. Naive, central memory and regulatory TCRB repertoires appeared to be more alike among patients than among healthy donors. PCR might favor shorter templates, but patient and control samples were amplified and corrected together, so any skew would affect both groups equally. Only small numbers of individuals were included in the HLA sub-analyses, which left unresolved whether HLA type had any influence on TCRB rearrangement.

The High Capacity cDNA Reverse Transcription Kit was used to reverse transcribe all of the isolated RNA, meaning that expressed TCRB transcripts were what got sequenced. For stem cell-like memory T cell samples, survey-depth immunoSEQ sequencing was used, averaging around 1 million total reads per sample. Sorted cells were lysed in RLT buffer, and RNA was extracted using DNase-treated RNeasy Micro or Mini kits according to cell number. Each cell subset was processed on its own to prevent cross-contamination, while patient and healthy donor samples were processed together. Using the immunoSEQ multiplex PCR, TCRB sequences were amplified from cDNA into 87-bp fragments spanning the CDR3 region. Sequencing of the amplicons was done on the Illumina HiSeq platform. Processing in the source paper ran as follows. PCR bias was corrected computationally using synthetic template baselines, and reads within Hamming distance 2 were collapsed, with unmergeable singletons discarded. Reads were aligned to IMGT to assign V, D and J genes, CDR3 length, and insertions or deletions at six rearrangement sites. Within each subset, clonotype counts were normalized to sorted cell number, and only after that were true diversity and Gini coefficients computed with the tcR R package. The overlap coefficient, calculated on TCRB nucleotide sequences, was used to measure repertoire sharing. The table was pulled from immuneACCESS by TCRdb, which kept in-frame rearrangements only. Such tables lose some clones; where checked, under half of the loss comes from unresolved V genes, and the rest has no known cause. V and J calls and clone size are given by that table; D and trimming were obtained from the DNA. This sample comprises approximately 120,000 clones, 40% of them detected only once. Of the sample, about 0.07% falls within the top ten clones.

From each donor, a single peripheral blood sample of around 120 mL on average was drawn into heparinised tubes. A BD FACSAria II and a panel including CD45RO, CCR7, CD25, CD127, CD95 and CD27 were used to sort naive, central memory, regulatory and stem cell-like memory CD4+ T cells. Purity was above 98% for every sorted population. PBMCs were separated immediately by Lymphoprep density gradient centrifugation and were stained directly, without being cultured. So that batch effects would be minimized, each experiment stained and sorted samples in pairs, pairing one healthy donor with one patient. A word on this clone: No cognate antigen has been identified for it. Within one base of it there is no much larger clone, and no base qualities were kept.

This clonotype was sampled from a woman aged 18-29 years in good health. Sequenced sample: stem cell memory CD4+ T cells from blood. The sample's cell subset or site label, in plain terms: stem cell-like memory CD4+ T cells.

Read as DNA, the sequence is TGTGCCAGCTCACCAGGGAGGGACAGGGCCTACGAGCAGTACTTC. Translated, it gives CASSPGRDRAYEQYF. Rearrangement joined TRBV18 to TRBJ2-7, and 9 junctional nucleotides match TRBD1. Spanning cysteine to phenylalanine, the CDR3 consists of 15 amino acids. CDR3 DNA only is kept here, 45 bases in frame from base 1. CDR1 KGHSH and CDR2 LQKENI are derived from the germline V gene. The germline V and J ends show losses of 2 bases and 2 bases respectively, and no gene match explains 4 bases of the junction.